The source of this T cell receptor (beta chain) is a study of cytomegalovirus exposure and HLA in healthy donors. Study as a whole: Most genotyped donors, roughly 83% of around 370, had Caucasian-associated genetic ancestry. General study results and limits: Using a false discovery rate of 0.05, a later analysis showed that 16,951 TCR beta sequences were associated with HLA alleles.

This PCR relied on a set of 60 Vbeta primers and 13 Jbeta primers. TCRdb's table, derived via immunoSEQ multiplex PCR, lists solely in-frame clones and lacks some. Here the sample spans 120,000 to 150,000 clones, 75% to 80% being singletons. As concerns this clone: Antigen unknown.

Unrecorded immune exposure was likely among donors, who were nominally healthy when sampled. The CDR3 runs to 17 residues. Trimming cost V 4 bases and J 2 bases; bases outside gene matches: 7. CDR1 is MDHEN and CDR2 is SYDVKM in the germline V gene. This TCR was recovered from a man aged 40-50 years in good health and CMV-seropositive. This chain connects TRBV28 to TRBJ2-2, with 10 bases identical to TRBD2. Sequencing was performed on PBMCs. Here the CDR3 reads CASSSPASGGNTGELFF. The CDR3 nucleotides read TGTGCCAGCAGTTCACCAGCTAGCGGGGGTAACACCGGGGAGCTGTTTTTT.